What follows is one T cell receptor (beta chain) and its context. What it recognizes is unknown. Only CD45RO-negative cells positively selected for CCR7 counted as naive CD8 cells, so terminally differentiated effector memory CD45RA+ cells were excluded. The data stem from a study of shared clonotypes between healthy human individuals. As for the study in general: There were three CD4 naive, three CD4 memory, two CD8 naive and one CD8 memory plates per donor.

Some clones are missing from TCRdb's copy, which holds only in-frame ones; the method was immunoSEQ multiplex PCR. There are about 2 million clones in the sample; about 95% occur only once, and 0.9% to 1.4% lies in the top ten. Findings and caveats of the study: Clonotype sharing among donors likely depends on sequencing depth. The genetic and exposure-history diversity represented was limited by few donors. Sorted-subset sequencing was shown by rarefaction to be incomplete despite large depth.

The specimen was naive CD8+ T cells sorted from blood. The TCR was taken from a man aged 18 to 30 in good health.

CDR3 protein: CASSLAGGILGAFF. CDR3 in DNA: TGTGCCAGCAGCTTGGCAGGGGGGATCTTGGGAGCTTTCTTT. The rearrangement uses TRBV5-4 and TRBJ1-1; 7 positions match TRBD1. Germline-derived CDR1 and CDR2 are SGHNT and YYREEE (reference sequence). The CDR3 is 14 residues long. Losses at the gene ends were 0 bases for V and 10 bases for J; bases not matched to a gene: 9.